This section outlines one T cell receptor (beta chain) sequence together with its context. Its antigen is not known. The data were taken from a study of OX40 agonist ivuxolimab in advanced cancers. Study information: Patients achieving partial responses numbered three: one hepatocellular carcinoma case and two cutaneous melanoma cases. Study-wide results and limits: In a subset of nonresponders, normalized T-cell clonal expansion was also low. Fewer expanded clones were found on average in CD4+ than in CD8+ T cells.

Baseline was the first blood sampling point, followed by cycle 4 day 1 and cycle 7 day 1. CDR1 and CDR2 (germline): SGHAT, FQNNGV. The CDR3 is 16 amino acids. V lost 4 bases and J 5 bases, leaving 17 bases between the germline ends. TCRdb's copy holds only in-frame clones and misses some; the assay was immunoSEQ multiplex PCR. The data show around 60,000 clones, about 82% seen once. The chain is built from TRBV11-2 and TRBJ1-4, with D tentatively TRBD1 (5 bases). Here the sequenced sample was CD4+ or CD8+ T cells sorted from blood, taken in a trial of the OX40 agonist ivuxolimab. The TCR originated in an adult with an advanced solid tumor such as melanoma, head and neck, liver or kidney cancer. CDR3 DNA: TGTGCCAGCAGCTCTCCTCAGGGTGGGGACAATGAAAAACTGTTTTTT. Translated: CASSSPQGGDNEKLFF.